The 7 T cell receptor beta chains below were found in one sample sequenced in a study of blood T cell repertoires in COVID-19. TCRdb keeps only in-frame clones here, not all; method: immunoSEQ multiplex PCR. The sample lists 150,000 to 200,000 clones, around 87% occurring once. Specimen: PBMCs or T cells enriched from blood (not recorded which). Receptors were obtained from a woman aged 45 to 65 who had recovered from COVID-19.

The chain combines TRBV11-3 with TRBJ2-3; 8 nucleotides line up with TRBD2. This CDR3 is 15 amino acids long. Germline assignment: CDR1 SGHNT and CDR2 YENEEA. V lost 5 bases to trimming and J lost 6 bases; unmatched junction nucleotides: 10. The CDR3 region has the DNA TGTGCCAGCAGCCCGGGACTAGGGGAGGGTGATACGCAGTATTTT. As protein: CASSPGLGEGDTQYF. Supplemented by reference TRBV11-3 and TRBJ2-3, the full variable domain reads EAGVVQSPRYKIIEKKQPVAFWCNPISGHNTLYWYLQNLGQGPELLIRYENEEAVDDSQLPKDRFSAERLKGVDSTLKIQPAELGDSAVYLCASSPGLGEGDTQYFGPGTRLTVL.

The gene calls are TRBV9 and TRBJ2-2; perhaps TRBD2 as D (5 bases). Germline V lookup: CDR1 SGDLS, CDR2 YYNGEE. The CDR3 has 16 residues. V lost 3 bases and J 6 bases, leaving 18 bases between the germline ends. CDR3 amino acids: CASSGALGSSSGELFF. In DNA, the CDR3 is TGTGCCAGCAGCGGAGCCTTGGGGAGCAGTTCCGGGGAGCTGTTTTTT.

The chain combines TRBV7-7 with TRBJ2-5; TRBD1 agrees at 10 bases. The CDR3 consists of 15 residues. CDR1 and CDR2 from the germline V gene are SSHAT and FNYEAQ (reference sequence). J lost 4 bases, V lost 5 bases, and 7 bases had no gene match. In nucleotides, the CDR3 is TGTGCCAGCAGCGATGGGACAGGGGTTGTAGAGACCCAGTACTTC. It is translated as CASSDGTGVVETQYF.

The chain carries TRBV6-2 or TRBV6-3 and TRBJ1-6; 9 nucleotides agree with TRBD1. Per the germline V gene, CDR1 is MNHEY and CDR2 is SVGEGT. Trimming at V came to 2 bases and at J to 5 bases, leaving 1 base not matched to a gene. This CDR3 is 15 amino acids long. Here the CDR3 reads CASSYRDRDNSPLHF. CDR3 sequence (DNA): TGTGCCAGCAGTTACCGGGACAGGGATAATTCACCCCTCCACTTT.

This rearrangement joins TRBV10-3 to TRBJ1-3; D not certain. CDR1 ENHRY and CDR2 SYGVKD come from the germline V gene. There are 16 residues in the CDR3. The V end lost 3 bases, the J end lost 0 bases, and 12 bases lay between the germline ends. CDR3: CAISEVVGVSGNTIYF. Here the CDR3 DNA reads TGTGCCATCAGTGAAGTGGTGGGCGTCTCTGGAAACACCATATATTTT.

The genes are TRBV7-9 and TRBJ2-3; the D is unclear. Germline assignment: CDR1 SEHNR and CDR2 FQNEAQ (reference sequence). V was shortened by 7 bases and J by 1 base, with 9 bases between the two germline ends. The CDR3 length is 13 residues. The CDR3 region has the DNA TGTGCCAGCATCCGTACTCGCACAGATACGCAGTATTTT. Amino acid sequence: CASIRTRTDTQYF.

This chain joins TRBV7-9 and TRBJ1-1; D gene uncertain. CDR3 length equals 15 residues. Germline loops: CDR1 SEHNR, CDR2 FQNEAQ (reference sequence). Trimming cost V 1 base and J 1 base, with 10 bases left between them. This CDR3 reads CASSLVTTPNTEAFF. In DNA, the CDR3 is TGTGCCAGCAGCTTAGTCACAACACCGAACACTGAAGCTTTCTTT. Supplemented by reference TRBV7-9 and TRBJ1-1, the full variable domain reads DTGVSQNPRHKITKRGQNVTFRCDPISEHNRLYWYRQTLGQGPEFLTYFQNEAQLEKSRLLSDRFSAERPKGSFSTLEIQRTEQGDSAMYLCASSLVTTPNTEAFFGQGTRLTVV.